This section outlines one TCR beta chain sequence together with its context. The record originates from a study of technical replicates of blood from four donors. Germline lookup yields CDR1 SGHDN and CDR2 FVKESK. The CDR3 is made up of 14 amino acids. V was clipped by 1 base and J by 4 bases, with 10 bases between them. Assay: immunoSEQ multiplex PCR; the TCRdb copy retains only in-frame clones and omits some. Altogether tens of thousands of clones are present, 93% being singletons, with the ten largest covering 0.24%. The sample taken for sequencing was T cells isolated from PBMCs. The clonotype comes from a human donor in good health. The chain recombines TRBV14 with TRBJ1-2; a possible D gene is TRBD1 (6 bases). This CDR3 reads CASSQAGVVYGYTF. The CDR3 region has the DNA TGTGCCAGCAGCCAAGCAGGGGTGGTCTATGGCTACACCTTC. Filled out from reference TRBV14 and TRBJ1-2, the complete variable domain reads EAGVTQFPSHSVIEKGQTVTLRCDPISGHDNLYWYRRVMGKEIKFLLHFVKESKQDESGMPNNRFLAERTGGTYSTLKVQPAELEDSGVYFCASSQAGVVYGYTFGSGTRLTVV.